This T cell receptor beta chain was identified in a study of blood T cell repertoires in COVID-19. In the study overall: Sources were T cells, B-cell-depleted T cells, or PBMCs; the material itself was cDNA or gDNA.

Authors' processing steps: Reference gene primer amplification gave estimated nucleated cell counts. Profiling relied on immunoSEQ multiplex PCR, and the TCRdb table lists in-frame clones only, not all of them. That table supplies the V and J calls and clone size; D and trimming were determined from the DNA. This sample carries about 38,000 clones, almost 90% of them seen once, and the ten largest clones take 25%. The V end was cut by 1 base, the J end by 2 bases, with 12 bases between. The V gene's germline CDR1 is MGHRA and CDR2 YSYEKL. The CDR3 is 15 amino acids. This clonotype was sampled from a man aged 55 to 70 with active or convalescent COVID-19. This chain connects TRBV4-1 to TRBJ2-7; D is perhaps TRBD2 (6 bases). Sequencing used peripheral blood. This CDR3 is CASSQGLVVPYEQYF. CDR3 DNA sequence: TGCGCCAGCAGCCAAGGACTAGTGGTTCCCTACGAGCAGTACTTC.